The 23 T cell receptor beta chains reported below all come from one sample, sequenced in a study of cytomegalovirus exposure and HLA in healthy donors. Use of 60 Vbeta and 13 Jbeta primers characterized the PCR. The table came from immunoSEQ multiplex PCR; TCRdb's copy has only in-frame clones and leaves some out. The table includes under 70,000 clones, about 76% detected once. Sequencing input: PBMCs. These receptor sequences come from a female donor in good health and CMV-seronegative.

As concerns this clone: Other DNA sequences within the sample encode an identical CDR3. This rearrangement joins TRBV7-9 to TRBJ2-3; 11 nucleotides match TRBD2. V dropped 5 bases and J dropped 1; count of bases not matched to a gene: 2. The CDR3 has 15 residues. Germline CDR1 and CDR2: SEHNR and FQNEAQ (reference sequence). The CDR3 bases are TGTGCCAGCAGCGGGACTAGCGGAGGCACAGATACGCAGTATTTT. Residues: CASSGTSGGTDTQYF.

This rearrangement joins TRBV4-2 to TRBJ1-2; D not resolved. The CDR3 covers 13 residues. Trimming removed 1 base from V and 4 bases from J, with 7 bases in between. CDR1 is LGHNA, CDR2 YNFKEQ, per germline. The CDR3 DNA reads as TGTGCCAGCAGCCAAGGGGCGGGCTATGGCTACACCTTC. It encodes CASSQGAGYGYTF.

The chain has TRBV5-1 and TRBJ1-1; D is perhaps TRBD1 (5 bases). The germline CDR1 and CDR2 sequences are SGHRS and YFSETQ. The length of the CDR3 is 16 residues. Trimming removed 0 bases at V and 3 bases at J, with 15 bases between. CDR3 sequence reads: CASSLGQGLIDTEAFF. CDR3 DNA: TGCGCCAGCAGCTTGGGTCAGGGATTGATCGACACTGAAGCTTTCTTT.

The table lists this clone with a count of one. This chain joins TRBV29-1 and TRBJ2-5; 9 bases agree with TRBD1. This CDR3 has 14 amino acids. CDR1 SQVTM and CDR2 ANQGSEA come from the germline V gene. V trimming: 7 bases; J trimming: 2 bases; junction bases outside the gene matches: 8. CDR3 loop: CSAARDREQETQYF. The CDR3 nucleotides are TGCAGCGCAGCCCGGGACAGGGAACAAGAGACCCAGTACTTC.

V gene TRBV28 combines with J gene TRBJ2-7; 7 nucleotides agree with TRBD1. Germline CDR1 reads MDHEN; CDR2 reads SYDVKM. The V segment lost 5 bases and the J segment 3 bases; nucleotides outside the gene matches: 4. CDR3 size: 13 residues. The CDR3 nucleotides are TGTGCCAGCAGTCCACAGGGGTACTACGAGCAGTACTTC. It codes for CASSPQGYYEQYF.

This chain joins TRBV2 and TRBJ1-4; D is unresolved. Trimming removed 8 bases from V and 4 bases from J, with 8 bases in between. Germline V CDR1 and CDR2: SNHLY, FYNNEI. The CDR3 is 12 residues long. The CDR3 DNA follows: TGTGCCAGCGGAGCTTTTAATGAAAAACTGTTTTTT. This gives the protein CASGAFNEKLFF. The variable domain in full, with the rest retrieved from reference TRBV2 and TRBJ1-4, is EPEVTQTPSHQVTQMGQEVILRCVPISNHLYFYWYRQILGQKVEFLVSFYNNEISEKSEIFDDQFSVERPDGSNFTLKIRSTKLEDSAMYFCASGAFNEKLFFGSGTQLSVL.

The DNA for the CDR3 is TGTGCCAGCAGCTTTGGCGGGACTAGCGGGAGGCCAGATACGCAGTATTTT. This gives the protein CASSFGGTSGRPDTQYF. The chain uses TRBV12-1 and TRBJ2-3; TRBD2 was called by the table and not checked on the DNA. TRBV12-1 is termed a pseudogene. The CDR3 length is 17 residues.

CDR3 region: CASSQEAYSNQPQHF. In nucleotides, the CDR3 is TGTGCCAGCAGCCAAGAAGCCTATAGCAATCAGCCCCAGCATTTT. This rearrangement joins TRBV4-2 to TRBJ1-5; D is unclear. Germline CDR1 LGHNA, CDR2 YNFKEQ. V lost 0 bases to trimming and J lost 0 bases, with 6 bases between them. The CDR3 runs 15 residues.

The CDR3 sequence: CASSQGGGLGQETQYF. In DNA, the CDR3 is TGTGCCAGCAGCCAAGGAGGGGGACTAGGCCAAGAGACCCAGTACTTC. The chain couples TRBV14 to TRBJ2-5; TRBD2 agrees at 8 bases. Germline CDR1 is SGHDN and CDR2 is FVKESK. The junction had 5 bases not matched to a gene; V was cut back by 1 base and J by 1 base. This CDR3 comprises 16 residues. Drawing the rest from reference TRBV14 and TRBJ2-5, the complete variable domain is EAGVTQFPSHSVIEKGQTVTLRCDPISGHDNLYWYRRVMGKEIKFLLHFVKESKQDESGMPNNRFLAERTGGTYSTLKVQPAELEDSGVYFCASSQGGGLGQETQYFGPGTRLLVL.

This clone was detected once. The V and J genes are TRBV6-5 and TRBJ2-7; 7 nucleotides agree with TRBD1. CDR1 MNHEY and CDR2 SVGAGI come from the germline V gene. The ends lost 3 bases at V and 4 bases at J; junction bases unmatched: 6. This CDR3 is 14 amino acids long. DNA of the CDR3: TGTGCCAGCAGTTATAGGTACAGGGGATACGAGCAGTACTTC. Encoded protein: CASSYRYRGYEQYF.

V gene TRBV28 combines with J gene TRBJ2-4; 7 bases are a match to TRBD1. This CDR3 spans 17 amino acids. Germline CDR1 MDHEN, CDR2 SYDVKM. V trimming: 8 bases; J trimming: 0 bases; junction bases outside the gene matches: 13. Here the CDR3 reads CASLGREGQIAKNIQYF. DNA for the CDR3: TGTGCCAGCTTGGGGCGAGAGGGACAGATAGCCAAAAACATTCAGTACTTC.

The chain is built from TRBV13 and TRBJ2-5; 12 bases are a match to TRBD2. The CDR3 totals 13 residues. The V segment lost 6 bases and the J segment 4 bases; nucleotides outside the gene matches: 0. Germline V CDR1 and CDR2: PRHDT, FYEKMQ (reference sequence). The CDR3 DNA reads as TGTGCCAGCAGACTAGCGGGAGGAGAGACCCAGTACTTC. Translation gives CASRLAGGETQYF.

The chain has TRBV5-5 and TRBJ2-3; TRBD2 agrees at 12 bases. CDR1 and CDR2 (germline): SGHKS, YYEKEE (reference sequence). The junction had 6 bases not matched to a gene; V was cut back by 5 bases and J by 5 bases. This CDR3 region has 15 residues. The CDR3 protein is CASRTLAGGIDTQYF. In DNA, the CDR3 is TGTGCCAGCAGGACACTAGCGGGGGGAATAGATACGCAGTATTTT.

This clone came up a few times. V is TRBV4-1 and J is TRBJ1-2, with 7 bases matching TRBD1. CDR1 is MGHRA, CDR2 YSYEKL, per germline. This CDR3 has 15 amino acids. The V segment lost 3 bases and the J segment 0 bases; nucleotides outside the gene matches: 4. Here the CDR3 DNA reads TGCGCCAGCAGCCAGGGGGACAGAGCTAACTATGGCTACACCTTC. It specifies CASSQGDRANYGYTF.

This rearrangement joins TRBV5-1 to TRBJ1-6, with D unclear. Per germline, CDR1 SGHRS and CDR2 YFSETQ. The CDR3 has 15 amino acids. The V end was cut by 1 base, the J end by 12 bases, with 17 bases between. The CDR3 sequence: CASSLMGLGRGPLHF. Here the CDR3 DNA reads TGCGCCAGCAGCTTGATGGGATTAGGGAGAGGACCCCTCCACTTT.

The chain links TRBV7-9 to TRBJ2-7; no clear D. V was trimmed by 5 bases and J by 2 bases, leaving 16 bases between them. From germline, CDR1 is SEHNR and CDR2 FQNEAQ (reference sequence). The CDR3 totals 15 residues. CDR3 sequence: CASSILGEKTYEQYF. The CDR3 DNA sequence: TGTGCCAGCAGCATCCTAGGAGAGAAGACCTACGAGCAGTACTTC.

The chain is built from TRBV2 and TRBJ1-2, with 7 bases fitting TRBD1. Germline V gene data show CDR1 as SNHLY and CDR2 as FYNNEI. V lost 7 bases, J lost 9 bases, and 11 bases stayed unmatched. This CDR3 has 13 amino acids. CDR3 protein: CASIPGEGASYTF. DNA of the CDR3: TGTGCCAGCATTCCCGGCGAGGGGGCCAGCTACACCTTC.

The V and J genes are TRBV29-1 and TRBJ2-1, with TRBD2 as a possible D gene (6 bases). The CDR3 spans 12 residues. In germline, CDR1 is SQVTM, CDR2 ANQGSEA. Trimming shortened V by 6 bases and J by 10 bases, and 16 bases separated the two germline ends. This chain's CDR3 is CSVDSGVWEQFF. As DNA, the CDR3 is TGCAGCGTAGACTCGGGAGTGTGGGAGCAGTTCTTC.

This clone was seen more than once but under ten times. The gene calls are TRBV19 and TRBJ1-3, with D unclear. The CDR3 is 12 amino acids. The V and J ends lost 4 bases and 4 bases respectively, with 5 bases between them. Germline CDR1 is LNHDA and CDR2 is SQIVND (reference sequence). The CDR3 spells CASSTQGNTIYF. The CDR3 region has the DNA TGTGCCAGTAGTACTCAGGGAAACACCATATATTTT.

The chain joins TRBV9 to TRBJ2-2; tentative D call: TRBD1 (5 bases). The CDR3 spans 16 residues. Per the germline V gene, CDR1 is SGDLS and CDR2 is YYNGEE. Trimming left V 0 bases short and J 7 bases short, with 16 bases between. The CDR3 sequence is CASSVGSAGLSGELFF. DNA for the CDR3: TGTGCCAGCAGCGTAGGTTCGGCAGGGTTGAGCGGGGAGCTGTTTTTT.

Written as DNA, the CDR3 is TGTGCCAGCAGCACAACAGGGTACGGGGAGACCCAGTACTTC. This sequence encodes CASSTTGYGETQYF. The chain uses TRBV25-1 and TRBJ2-5; perhaps TRBD1 as D (6 bases). The CDR3 is 14 amino acids. V dropped 6 bases and J dropped 5 bases, with 16 bases sitting between them. Germline-derived CDR1 and CDR2 are MGHDK and SYGVNS. Combining the CDR3 with reference TRBV25-1 and TRBJ2-5 gives the whole variable domain EADIYQTPRYLVIGTGKKITLECSQTMGHDKMYWYQQDPGMELHLIHYSYGVNSTEKGDLSSESTVSRIRTEHFPLTLESARPSHTSQYLCASSTTGYGETQYFGPGTRLLVL.

The rearrangement uses TRBV2 and TRBJ2-4; maybe TRBD1 (6 bases). Per the germline V gene, CDR1 is SNHLY and CDR2 is FYNNEI. This CDR3 region has 15 residues. V lost 5 bases and J 0 bases, leaving 11 bases between the germline ends. The chain's CDR3 is CASSPDRLAKNIQYF. CDR3 in DNA: TGTGCCAGCAGTCCCGACAGGCTAGCCAAAAACATTCAGTACTTC.

V is TRBV2 and J is TRBJ2-7; 7 positions agree with TRBD1. V shed 3 bases and J 3 bases; nucleotides not matched to a gene: 8. Germline CDR1 reads SNHLY; CDR2 reads FYNNEI. CDR3 length: 15 amino acids. The CDR3, as DNA: TGTGCCAGCAGTGAGGTGGGCAGGGGGTTCTACGAGCAGTACTTC. Encoded protein: CASSEVGRGFYEQYF.